The entry below gives a single T cell receptor beta chain sequence along with its context. What this receptor recognizes is not known. Per-base qualities were not stored, and no clone one base away is much larger. The germline V end is reduced by 6 bases and the J end by 4 bases; junction bases left unmatched: 6. CDR1 is given as DFQATT and CDR2 as SNEGSKA, both from the germline V gene (reference sequence). The CDR3, cysteine through phenylalanine, is 12 amino acids long. This entry keeps only the CDR3 DNA: 36 bases, framed from base 1. The treatment or condition label corresponds to: live attenuated yellow fever vaccine strain. At every blood-draw timepoint, two biological replicates of bulk PBMCs were collected. A standard Ficoll-Paque protocol was used to isolate PBMCs from peripheral blood. RNA was extracted with TriZol from bulk PBMCs, CD4 and CD8 fractions, and dextramer-positive and dextramer-negative fractions.

Synthesis of TCR cDNA relied on 5'RACE template switching, a step that introduced a universal primer site along with unique molecular identifiers. Priming for cDNA synthesis came from both the TCR alpha and TCR beta constant segments. Libraries were amplified in two PCR steps, with sample barcodes and sequencing adapters added in the second step. Sequencing of libraries was performed on Illumina HiSeq 2500 (2x100 bp) or NovaSeq (2x150 bp). As for how the authors treated the data: MIGEC handled demultiplexing of reads and collapsing into UMI consensus sequences, while MiXCR performed V(D)J alignment. Vaccine-responding clonotypes were identified with edgeR using replicate PBMC samples, with FDR below 0.01 and a log2 fold change above 5 up to day 15 being required. Bulk clonotypes were assigned CD4 or CD8 identity according to which sequenced CD4 or CD8 repertoire held them at higher abundance. The public reads were reanalyzed by TCRdb: fastp trimming at Q25, MiXCR alignment, in-frame beta chains only. Each record represents a unique CDR3 protein, reported with the most common genes and DNA among its rows. For this entry, the V and J calls and clone size follow TCRdb and not the study's own pipeline. The sample table shows 500,000 to 650,000 distinct CDR3 sequences, and roughly an eighth are seen once. Under 15% of the sample belongs to the ten largest clones.

This sample was taken from a study of T cells after yellow fever vaccination (dated by TCRdb to between 2018 and 2020). Background on the whole study: The SMART-Seq v4 Ultra Low Input RNA kit was used to prepare libraries from fractions with low cell numbers. Bulk TCR alpha and beta repertoires were sequenced longitudinally to track T-cell clones before and after primary and booster YFV17D yellow fever vaccination. The cohort comprised two healthy male donors, one aged 18 to 30 and one aged 30 to 39 years. Blood was collected at multiple timepoints before and after primary and secondary immunization, and bulk PBMC replicates and cell subsets were isolated.

What the study reported, not specific to this receptor: Computational filtering was required because FACS-sorted repertoires could contain abundant contaminating clonotypes from the bulk population. The secondary T-cell response was found to be weaker but faster than the primary response, with a peak reached on day 5 rather than on day 15. A small share of clonotypes occurred in both CD4 and CD8 compartments, likely arising from convergent recombination. After the booster, most clones that had expanded after primary vaccination were detected again (around 97% of CD4 and 88% of CD8), suggesting broad maintenance of memory. Because only a couple of donors were included in the study, the extent to which the findings can be generalized is limited.

The V and J genes are TRBV20-1 and TRBJ2-7; the junction holds 7 bases that match TRBD1. The starting material was PBMCs, obtained on the day of the yellow fever booster vaccination. This sequence was found in a man under 40 who received the YFV17D yellow fever vaccine. The CDR3 reads CSARDRKYEQYF. The sequenced DNA: TGCAGTGCCAGGGACAGAAAATACGAGCAGTACTTC.